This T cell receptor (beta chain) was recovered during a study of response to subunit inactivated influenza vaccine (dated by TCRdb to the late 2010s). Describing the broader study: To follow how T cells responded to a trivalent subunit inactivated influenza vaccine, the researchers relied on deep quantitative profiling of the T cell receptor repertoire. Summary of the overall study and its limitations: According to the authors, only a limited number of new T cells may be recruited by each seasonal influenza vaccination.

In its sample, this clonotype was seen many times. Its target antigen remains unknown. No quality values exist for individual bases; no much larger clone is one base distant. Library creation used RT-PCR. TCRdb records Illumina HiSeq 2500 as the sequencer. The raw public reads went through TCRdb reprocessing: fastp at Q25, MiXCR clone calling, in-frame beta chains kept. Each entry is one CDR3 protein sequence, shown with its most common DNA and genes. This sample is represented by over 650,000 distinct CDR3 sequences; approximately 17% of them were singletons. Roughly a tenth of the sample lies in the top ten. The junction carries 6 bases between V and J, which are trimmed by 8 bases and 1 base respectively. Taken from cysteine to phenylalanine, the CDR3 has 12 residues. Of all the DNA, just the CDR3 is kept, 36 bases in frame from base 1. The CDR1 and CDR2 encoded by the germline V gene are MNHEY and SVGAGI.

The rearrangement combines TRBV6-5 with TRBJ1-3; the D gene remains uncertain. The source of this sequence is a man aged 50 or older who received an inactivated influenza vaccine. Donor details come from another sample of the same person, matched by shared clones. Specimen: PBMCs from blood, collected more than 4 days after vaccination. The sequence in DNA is TGTGCCAGCGGCCCTTCTGGAAACACCATATATTTT. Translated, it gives CASGPSGNTIYF.